Following are 21 T cell receptor beta chains from one sample sequenced in a study of shared clonotypes between healthy human individuals. This table comes from immunoSEQ multiplex PCR, and its TCRdb copy is limited to in-frame clones, with some not included. The sample has around 500,000 clones; about 82% are singletons. Sequencing used PBMCs. Every receptor here comes from a woman aged 40 to 49 in good health. Some clones in this sample may be carry-over from other donors' samples.

The rearrangement joins TRBV7-3 to TRBJ2-1; D perhaps matches TRBD2 (5 bases). CDR1 and CDR2 from the germline V gene are SGHTA and FQGTGA. CDR3 size: 15 residues. V was pared by 5 bases and J by 0 bases, with 11 bases between. The DNA of the CDR3 is TGTGCCAGCAGCCTCTCCGGGAACTCCTACAATGAGCAGTTCTTC. Translation: CASSLSGNSYNEQFF. Supplemented by reference TRBV7-3 and TRBJ2-1, the full variable domain reads GAGVSQTPSNKVTEKGKYVELRCDPISGHTALYWYRQSLGQGPEFLIYFQGTGAADDSGLPNDRFFAVRPEGSVSTLKIQRTERGDSAVYLCASSLSGNSYNEQFFGPGTRLTVL.

The V gene is TRBV7-8, the J gene TRBJ1-2; TRBD1 agrees at 8 bases. The CDR3 has 14 residues. Germline loops: CDR1 SGHVS, CDR2 FQNEAQ. J gave up 2 bases and V 5 bases, and 4 bases lay outside the gene matches. The CDR3 DNA sequence: TGTGCCAGCAGCCCGGGACAGGTGAACTATGGCTACACCTTC. Its translation: CASSPGQVNYGYTF.

The rearrangement links TRBV18 to TRBJ2-2; TRBD1 might be the D (6 bases). The CDR3 contains 15 residues. The germline V gene encodes CDR1 KGHSH and CDR2 LQKENI. V gave up 3 bases and J gave up 2 bases, with 10 bases separating them. Here the CDR3 DNA reads TGTGCCAGCTCACCGACGGGACAAAACACCGGGGAGCTGTTTTTT. Translated, it gives CASSPTGQNTGELFF.

The chain is built from TRBV5-1 and TRBJ1-1; tentatively, D is TRBD1 (5 bases). The CDR3 sequence is 17 residues long. Germline CDR1 and CDR2: SGHRS and YFSETQ. Trimming pared 0 bases from V and 1 base from J, leaving 16 bases between. CDR3 loop: CASSLETDRARNTEAFF. CDR3 nucleotides: TGCGCCAGCAGCTTGGAGACAGACCGAGCAAGGAACACTGAAGCTTTCTTT. Combining the CDR3 with reference TRBV5-1 and TRBJ1-1 gives the whole variable domain KAGVTQTPRYLIKTRGQQVTLSCSPISGHRSVSWYQQTPGQGLQFLFEYFSETQRNKGNFPGRFSGRQFSNSRSEMNVSTLELGDSALYLCASSLETDRARNTEAFFGQGTRLTVV.

This chain's CDR3 is CASRRTSANTGELFF. The DNA of the CDR3 is TGTGCCAGCAGGCGGACCAGCGCGAACACCGGGGAGCTGTTTTTT. V and J are TRBV7-8 and TRBJ2-2, with D uncertain. Germline V gene sequence: CDR1 SGHVS, CDR2 FQNEAQ. Trimming removed 6 bases from V and 0 bases from J, with 11 bases in between. The CDR3 loop spans 15 amino acids.

The rearrangement joins TRBV10-3 to TRBJ1-5, with no clear D. The CDR3 loop spans 14 amino acids. Trimming pared 5 bases from V and 5 bases from J, leaving 13 bases between. CDR1 is ENHRY, CDR2 SYGVKD, per germline. CDR3 residues: CAISPFGSDQPQHF. The CDR3 DNA reads as TGTGCCATCAGTCCATTTGGAAGCGATCAGCCCCAGCATTTT.

The chain combines TRBV5-6 with TRBJ1-4; D ambiguous. Trimming shortened V by 4 bases and J by 7 bases, and 17 bases separated the two germline ends. The CDR3 loop spans 15 amino acids. Germline V lookup: CDR1 SGHDT, CDR2 YYEEEE. CDR3 sequence reads: CASSGGPTRGEKLFF. CDR3 nucleotides: TGTGCCAGCAGCGGTGGGCCTACCCGGGGTGAAAAACTGTTTTTT.

V usage is TRBV10-3 and J usage is TRBJ2-7; D gene ambiguous. With 7 bases removed from V and 3 bases from J, the gap between germline ends came to 10 bases. Germline CDR1 is ENHRY and CDR2 is SYGVKD. This CDR3 has 12 residues. The DNA of the CDR3 is TGTGCCATCAAGGACGTCAGCTACGAGCAGTACTTC. As protein: CAIKDVSYEQYF.

The V gene is TRBV5-5, the J gene TRBJ2-3, with 10 bases that match TRBD2. The germline gives CDR1 SGHKS, CDR2 YYEKEE (reference sequence). V was pared by 5 bases and J by 2 bases, with 5 bases of the junction left unmatched. The CDR3 extends over 15 amino acids. The CDR3 protein is CASSRLAGPTDTQYF. The DNA of the CDR3 is TGTGCCAGCAGTCGACTAGCGGGCCCCACAGATACGCAGTATTTT.

There are a few counts of this clone. The same CDR3 also results from other DNA sequences found in this sample. V gene TRBV18 combines with J gene TRBJ2-7; unclear D gene. The CDR3 runs to 12 residues. CDR1 and CDR2 from the germline V gene are KGHSH and LQKENI. V was clipped by 3 bases and J by 3 bases, with 6 bases between them. CDR3 in DNA: TGTGCCAGCTCACCGAACAGCTACGAGCAGTACTTC. The encoded protein is CASSPNSYEQYF. The full variable domain, completed using reference TRBV18 and TRBJ2-7, is NAGVMQNPRHLVRRRGQEARLRCSPMKGHSHVYWYRQLPEEGLKFMVYLQKENIIDESGMPKERFSAEFPKEGPSILRIQQVVRGDSAAYFCASSPNSYEQYFGPGTRLTVT.

This chain links TRBV7-9 with TRBJ1-5; D is ambiguous. Per germline, CDR1 SEHNR and CDR2 FQNEAQ (reference sequence). V was shortened by 1 base and J by 0 bases, with 7 bases between the two germline ends. The CDR3 consists of 15 residues. The CDR3 region has the DNA TGTGCCAGCAGCTTAGGTGCGGATAGCAATCAGCCCCAGCATTTT. Encoded protein: CASSLGADSNQPQHF.

The chain uses TRBV30 and TRBJ1-3; D is unresolved. CDR1 GTSNPN and CDR2 SVGIG come from the germline V gene (reference sequence). Trimming took 0 bases from V and 0 from J, leaving 9 bases between them. The CDR3 spans 15 residues. Here the CDR3 DNA reads TGTGCCTGGAGTGTTGGCAGACACTCTGGAAACACCATATATTTT. It yields the protein CAWSVGRHSGNTIYF.

On this clone itself: Since a far larger clone is one base different, this is likely a read error. The V and J genes are TRBV9 and TRBJ2-7, with 11 bases identical to TRBD2. The CDR3 consists of 14 residues. CDR1 and CDR2 (germline): SGDLS, YYNGEE. DNA for the CDR3: TGTGCCAGCAGCGTAGGTAGCGGGAGGGAAGAGCAGCACTTC. This gives the protein CASSVGSGREEQHF.

DNA of the CDR3: TGCGCCAGCAGCCACGGGACAGACTTGGCGGGTGAAGCTTTCTTT. Amino acid sequence: CASSHGTDLAGEAFF. V is TRBV5-1 and J is TRBJ1-1; 7 bases align to TRBD1. This CDR3 contains 15 residues. Germline lookup yields CDR1 SGHRS and CDR2 YFSETQ. The trim removed 4 bases at V and 7 bases at J, leaving 13 bases unmatched. Looking up the rest from reference TRBV5-1 and TRBJ1-1 gives the full variable domain: KAGVTQTPRYLIKTRGQQVTLSCSPISGHRSVSWYQQTPGQGLQFLFEYFSETQRNKGNFPGRFSGRQFSNSRSEMNVSTLELGDSALYLCASSHGTDLAGEAFFGQGTRLTVV.

This chain uses TRBV5-1 with TRBJ2-1; 7 nucleotides line up with TRBD1. Germline loops: CDR1 SGHRS, CDR2 YFSETQ. Unmatched junction bases numbered 7, after V lost 1 base and J lost 3 bases. CDR3 length equals 16 residues. The CDR3 here is CASSLWQGDRYNEQFF. The CDR3 DNA sequence: TGCGCCAGCAGCTTGTGGCAGGGGGACCGCTACAATGAGCAGTTCTTC.

V and J are TRBV12-5 and TRBJ2-7; 13 bases are a match to TRBD2. This CDR3 spans 13 amino acids. The germline V gene has CDR1 LGHNT and CDR2 FRNRAP. Written as DNA, the CDR3 is TGTGCGGGGGGGACTAGCGGGAACTACGAGCAGTACTTC. Translation: CAGGTSGNYEQYF.

At least ten counts were recorded for this clone. This sequence joins TRBV14 and TRBJ1-3, with unresolved D. Germline values: CDR1 SGHDN, CDR2 FVKESK. CDR3 length: 15 amino acids. V was trimmed by 1 base and J by 2 bases, leaving 9 bases between them. The CDR3 DNA follows: TGTGCCAGCAGCCAAGTCTGGGGTACTGGAAACACCATATATTTT. Amino acid sequence: CASSQVWGTGNTIYF.

This clone showed up just a few times. The chain recombines TRBV5-4 with TRBJ2-7; 8 bases map to TRBD2. CDR1 is SGHNT, CDR2 YYREEE, per germline (reference sequence). J was trimmed by 2 bases and V by 4 bases; bases with no gene match: 11. The CDR3 extends over 16 amino acids. CDR3 amino acids: CASSLGGAGGAYEQYF. As DNA, the CDR3 is TGTGCCAGCAGCCTGGGCGGGGCGGGAGGAGCCTACGAGCAGTACTTC.

The chain couples TRBV18 to TRBJ1-5, with 7 bases fitting TRBD1. The germline CDR1 and CDR2 sequences are KGHSH and LQKENI. The CDR3 totals 15 residues. V was clipped by 4 bases and J by 7 bases; unmatched bases: 10. The CDR3 sequence: CASSRHSQGNQPQHF. CDR3 nucleotide sequence: TGTGCCAGCTCACGGCACTCACAGGGGAACCAGCCCCAGCATTTT.

This clone was observed many times. V usage is TRBV4-2 and J usage is TRBJ1-1; the D is unclear. The germline V and J ends were trimmed by 0 bases and 4 bases, with 9 bases remaining between them. The CDR3 is 14 residues long. CDR1 is LGHNA, CDR2 YNFKEQ, per germline. CDR3 residues: CASSQEQLGTEAFF. The CDR3 DNA is TGTGCCAGCAGCCAAGAACAACTGGGCACTGAAGCTTTCTTT.

The chain links TRBV10-3 to TRBJ1-2; maybe TRBD1 (5 bases). The germline V gene encodes CDR1 ENHRY and CDR2 SYGVKD. This CDR3 spans 13 amino acids. V lost 4 bases, J lost 4 bases, and 10 bases lay in between. The CDR3 nucleotides are TGTGCCATCAGTGCTGACAGCGTCTATGGCTACACCTTC. This codes for CAISADSVYGYTF.